A single sample gave rise to the 15 T cell receptor beta chains below, sequenced in a study of a mutant IDH1 vaccine in newly diagnosed glioma. Time point defined: baseline, week 1 (first vaccination visit). The treatment here: pre-vaccination baseline after standard-of-care therapy. Clones were sequenced by immunoSEQ multiplex PCR, and TCRdb holds only the in-frame ones, with some missing. This sample has 65,000 to 70,000 clones, with around four fifths found just once. Sequenced material: peripheral blood mononuclear cells (PBMCs), taken from a glioma patient treated with radiotherapy, temozolomide or both. The source of these receptors is a woman under 30 with glioma. Some clones in this sample may be carry-over from other donors' samples.

The chain couples TRBV19 to TRBJ1-1; D gene ambiguous. Trimming took off 4 bases at V and 2 bases at J, with 8 bases between the two ends. The CDR3 length is 13 residues. Germline loops: CDR1 LNHDA, CDR2 SQIVND (reference sequence). CDR3 residues: CASSTTLNTEAFF. CDR3 DNA sequence: TGTGCCAGTAGTACGACCTTAAACACTGAAGCTTTCTTT.

The gene calls are TRBV10-3 and TRBJ1-2; no firm D call. The CDR3 has 13 residues. V was clipped by 0 bases and J by 8 bases, with 10 bases between them. CDR1 and CDR2 (germline): ENHRY, SYGVKD. In DNA, the CDR3 is TGTGCCATCAGTGAGTCTATCGGTAGAGGCTACACCTTC. It codes for CAISESIGRGYTF.

This chain joins TRBV6-5 and TRBJ1-1; tentative D call: TRBD1 (5 bases). The CDR3 is made up of 13 amino acids. CDR1 and CDR2 (germline): MNHEY, SVGAGI. Trimming pared 10 bases from V and 3 bases from J, leaving 15 bases between. Here the CDR3 reads CAIFGRGDTEAFF. In DNA form, the CDR3 reads TGTGCCATCTTCGGACGGGGCGACACTGAAGCTTTCTTT.

The chain employs TRBV7-9 and TRBJ2-3; 8 bases align to TRBD1. Germline V gene sequence: CDR1 SEHNR, CDR2 FQNEAQ (reference sequence). CDR3 length: 17 amino acids. V was pared by 1 base and J by 4 bases, with 10 bases of the junction left unmatched. The CDR3: CASSLGVDREGSDTQYF. The DNA for the CDR3 is TGTGCCAGCAGCTTAGGGGTGGACAGGGAAGGATCAGATACGCAGTATTTT.

This clone has just a few counts. The J gene is TRBJ1-1, the V gene TRBV7-9; a possible D gene is TRBD1 (6 bases). Trimming took 5 bases from V and 0 from J, leaving 10 bases between them. The length of the CDR3 is 14 residues. Germline V lookup: CDR1 SEHNR, CDR2 FQNEAQ (reference sequence). DNA of the CDR3: TGTGCCAGCAGCGTAGGACAGCTGAACACTGAAGCTTTCTTT. It codes for CASSVGQLNTEAFF.

This clone was seen once. V usage is TRBV10-3 and J usage is TRBJ1-1; D is unresolved. Germline loops: CDR1 ENHRY, CDR2 SYGVKD. The CDR3 runs to 12 residues. Trimming shortened V by 6 bases and J by 1 base, and 6 bases separated the two germline ends. The CDR3 is CAIRVENTEAFF. The CDR3 region has the DNA TGTGCCATCAGGGTAGAGAACACTGAAGCTTTCTTT.

The rearrangement links TRBV5-1 to TRBJ1-4; a possible D gene is TRBD1 (5 bases). CDR3 length: 15 residues. The germline V gene has CDR1 SGHRS and CDR2 YFSETQ. Deletions cut 4 bases from V and 3 bases from J, with 13 bases between. The CDR3 DNA reads TGCGCCAGCAGCAATGAGGGGTTAGCTAATGAAAAACTGTTTTTT. Its translation: CASSNEGLANEKLFF.

The gene calls are TRBV6-6 and TRBJ2-4; maybe TRBD2 (5 bases). V was pared by 5 bases and J by 10 bases, with 15 bases between. CDR3 size: 13 residues. CDR1 is MNHNY, CDR2 SVGAGI, per germline (reference sequence). The CDR3 spells CASSPPGRGIQYF. The CDR3 DNA reads TGTGCCAGCAGTCCGCCTGGGCGAGGGATTCAGTACTTC.

A single count supports this clone. V is TRBV27 and J is TRBJ2-1; 8 nucleotides line up with TRBD1. Germline V gives CDR1 MNHEY, CDR2 SMNVEV (reference sequence). The CDR3 is made up of 13 amino acids. J was trimmed by 5 bases and V by 5 bases; bases with no gene match: 2. The DNA for the CDR3 is TGTGCCAGCAGTGGGACAGGTCACAATGAGCAGTTCTTC. This gives the protein CASSGTGHNEQFF.

This clone is a singleton in its sample. This chain connects TRBV7-9 to TRBJ1-4; no firm D call. The CDR3 covers 14 residues. Between the trimmed V and J ends, which lost 1 base and 7 bases, there was a span of 10 bases. Germline V lookup: CDR1 SEHNR, CDR2 FQNEAQ (reference sequence). The CDR3 region is CASSLGFGSEKLFF. The CDR3, as DNA: TGTGCCAGCAGCTTAGGATTCGGGAGTGAAAAACTGTTTTTT. Filled out from reference TRBV7-9 and TRBJ1-4, the complete variable domain reads DTGVSQNPRHKITKRGQNVTFRCDPISEHNRLYWYRQTLGQGPEFLTYFQNEAQLEKSRLLSDRFSAERPKGSFSTLEIQRTEQGDSAMYLCASSLGFGSEKLFFGSGTQLSVL.

The CDR3 nucleotides are TGTGCCAGCAGCTTAGTCGGGACAGGGGCCTATAGCAATCAGCCCCAGCATTTT. It yields the protein CASSLVGTGAYSNQPQHF. The gene calls are TRBV7-2 and TRBJ1-5; 10 positions agree with TRBD1. V shed 1 base, J shed 0 bases, and the junction held 6 bases outside the gene matches. The CDR3 runs to 18 residues. Germline-derived CDR1 and CDR2 are SGHTA and FQGNSA.

The rearrangement joins TRBV30 to TRBJ1-3; D is unclear. This CDR3 has 13 amino acids. Germline CDR1 is GTSNPN and CDR2 is SVGIG (reference sequence). The V end lost 5 bases, the J end lost 0 bases, and 8 bases lay between the germline ends. The CDR3: CAWAEGSGNTIYF. In nucleotides, the CDR3 is TGTGCCTGGGCCGAGGGCTCTGGAAACACCATATATTTT.

The gene calls are TRBV7-9 and TRBJ1-3; D gene uncertain. The V gene's germline CDR1 is SEHNR and CDR2 FQNEAQ (reference sequence). This CDR3 is 16 amino acids long. V gave up 4 bases and J gave up 4 bases, with 17 bases separating them. Here the CDR3 DNA reads TGTGCCAGCAGCTCGGACGGGATCGGAGGCGGAAACACCATATATTTT. Its protein is CASSSDGIGGGNTIYF.

The chain joins TRBV5-6 to TRBJ2-5; 8 nucleotides agree with TRBD2. Trimming cost V 0 bases and J 7 bases; bases outside gene matches: 5. From germline, CDR1 is SGHDT and CDR2 YYEEEE. The CDR3 loop spans 14 amino acids. In DNA, the CDR3 is TGTGCCAGCAGCTTGGCCCCCGCGGGAGGGACCCAGTACTTC. It codes for CASSLAPAGGTQYF.

The chain combines TRBV19 with TRBJ2-1; 8 positions agree with TRBD2. Germline V gives CDR1 LNHDA, CDR2 SQIVND (reference sequence). CDR3 length equals 14 residues. V shed 7 bases, J shed 9 bases, and the junction held 11 bases outside the gene matches. For the CDR3, the DNA is TGTGCCAGTACCCGCCGGGGGGGCCTGGTTGAGCAGTTCTTC. Encoded protein: CASTRRGGLVEQFF.